This is a list of T cell receptor beta chains from one sample in a study of cytomegalovirus exposure and HLA in healthy donors. The method was immunoSEQ multiplex PCR; TCRdb's version includes in-frame clones alone and lacks a portion of them. Seen here are some 140,000 clones, around 77% observed once, and the top ten hold around 1.2%. Sequences were obtained from PBMCs. Receptors originate from a man between 50 and 59 years old in good health and CMV-seronegative. Both conserved end residues are part of each CDR3. D genes are given only for firm matches. Size is omitted from some rows. Given values are once, few, many or a class for expanded clones.

>TRBD1|TRBJ1-1|TRBV6-5|NA
TGTGCCAGCAGTTGGGACAGGCTCGCTGAAGCTTTCTTT
CASSWDRLAEAFF
>TRBD1|TRBJ1-2|TRBV5-1|NA
TGCGCCAGCAGCTTGGAGGGGGCACCTGCCTCTGGCTACACCTTC
CASSLEGAPASGYTF
>TRBD1|TRBJ1-4|TRBV11-2|NA
TGTGCCAGCAGTACTCGGGACAGAGAGAATGAAAAACTGTTTTTT
CASSTRDRENEKLFF
>TRBD1|TRBJ1-5|TRBV19|NA
TGTGCCAGTACCATTGACAGGGCCTTACATCAGCCCCAGCATTTT
CASTIDRALHQPQHF
>NA|TRBJ2-6|TRBV5-1|NA
TGCGCCAGCAGCTCCTCAGACTCTGGGGCCAACGTCCTGACTTTC
CASSSSDSGANVLTF
>TRBD2|TRBJ2-7|TRBV10-3|NA
TGTGCCATCAGTGAGGACGGGAGGGCCTACGAGCAGTACTTC
CAISEDGRAYEQYF
>TRBD2|TRBJ2-5|TRBV10-3|NA
TGTGCCATCAGTGAGTCTACTTTGGAGACTAGCGGGCCCCTCCAAGAGACCCAGTACTTC
CAISESTLETSGPLQETQYF
>NA|TRBJ1-2|TRBV19|NA
TGTGCCAGTAGTATGGGCGACAGGAACTATGGCTACACCTTC
CASSMGDRNYGYTF
>TRBD1|TRBJ1-1|TRBV20-1|NA
TGCAGTGCGCACAGGGGCGCTGAAGCTTTCTTT
CSAHRGAEAFF
>TRBD1|TRBJ2-5|TRBV11-2|NA
TGTGCCAGCAGCTTAGGGGGAGGACAGGGGGAGACCCAGTACTTC
CASSLGGGQGETQYF
>TRBD1|TRBJ2-3|TRBV11-3|NA
TGTGCCAGCAGCTTAGTTTACAGGGGGACAGCAGATACGCAGTATTTT
CASSLVYRGTADTQYF
>NA|TRBJ1-2|TRBV28|NA
TGTGCCAGCAGTTTATATACAGCACAGGGCTACACCTTC
CASSLYTAQGYTF
>NA|TRBJ2-7|TRBV28|NA
TGTGCCAGCAGTTTGACAGGCCCGCTACGGGAGCAGTACTTC
CASSLTGPLREQYF
>TRBD2|TRBJ2-7|TRBV2|few
TGTGCCAGCAGTGAAGCGGGACTAGCGGGAGGCTTCGACCGCTACGAGCAGTACTTC
CASSEAGLAGGFDRYEQYF
>TRBD1|TRBJ1-4|TRBV19|NA
TGTGCCAGTAGGGGACAGTTTGGTGAAAAACTGTTTTTT
CASRGQFGEKLFF
>NA|TRBJ1-5|TRBV28|few
TGTGCCAGCAGCCCACAGGGAGTTGGCAATCAGCCCCAGCATTTT
CASSPQGVGNQPQHF
>NA|TRBJ1-5|TRBV7-2|NA
TGTGCCAGCAGCCCACGGGGGGATAGCAATCAGCCCCAGCATTTT
CASSPRGDSNQPQHF
>TRBD2|TRBJ2-1|TRBV9|NA
TGTGCCAGCAGCGGGGCTAGCGGGAGCCGTGAGCAGTTCTTC
CASSGASGSREQFF
>NA|TRBJ2-7|TRBV25-1|NA
TGTGCCAGCAGTGAAGTTGGCGGAAGGGGGCAGTACTTC
CASSEVGGRGQYF
>NA|TRBJ2-6|TRBV6-6|NA
TGTGCCAGCAGTCCCGGCAGGGCTGGGGCCAACGTCCTGACTTTC
CASSPGRAGANVLTF
>TRBD1|TRBJ1-1|TRBV29-1|NA
TGCAGCTCAACGACAGGGGGTCGCGAAGCTTTCTTT
CSSTTGGREAFF
>TRBD2|TRBJ2-5|TRBV7-6|NA
TGTGCCAGCAGCTTAGTTCCACTAGCGGGACGGGAGACCCAGTACTTC
CASSLVPLAGRETQYF